This T cell receptor beta chain was sequenced in a study of response to subunit inactivated influenza vaccine. General observations from the study: Each seasonal influenza vaccination, the authors suggested, recruits few new T cells.

TCRdb re-called the RT-PCR reads with MiXCR, one entry per CDR3 protein. The repertoire holds more than 700,000 distinct CDR3 sequences, with around 21% as singletons. Germline V lookup: CDR1 SGDLS, CDR2 YYNGEE. The V and J ends lost 3 bases and 3 bases, in that order; junction bases with no gene match: 6. The CDR3 sequence is 15 residues long. On this clonotype itself: Its antigen is as yet unknown.

V gene TRBV9 combines with J gene TRBJ2-1, with 7 positions matching TRBD1. The source was PBMCs from blood, collected about 5 days after vaccination. This sequence originates from a man in his fifties or sixties who received an inactivated influenza vaccine. CDR3 sequence: CASSERQGDYNEQFF. CDR3 DNA sequence: TGTGCCAGCAGCGAGAGACAGGGAGACTACAATGAGCAGTTCTTC. Using reference TRBV9 and TRBJ2-1 for the parts outside the CDR3, the full variable domain is DSGVTQTPKHLITATGQRVTLRCSPRSGDLSVYWYQQSLDQGLQFLIQYYNGEERAKGNILERFSAQQFPDLHSELNLSSLELGDSALYFCASSERQGDYNEQFFGPGTRLTVL.